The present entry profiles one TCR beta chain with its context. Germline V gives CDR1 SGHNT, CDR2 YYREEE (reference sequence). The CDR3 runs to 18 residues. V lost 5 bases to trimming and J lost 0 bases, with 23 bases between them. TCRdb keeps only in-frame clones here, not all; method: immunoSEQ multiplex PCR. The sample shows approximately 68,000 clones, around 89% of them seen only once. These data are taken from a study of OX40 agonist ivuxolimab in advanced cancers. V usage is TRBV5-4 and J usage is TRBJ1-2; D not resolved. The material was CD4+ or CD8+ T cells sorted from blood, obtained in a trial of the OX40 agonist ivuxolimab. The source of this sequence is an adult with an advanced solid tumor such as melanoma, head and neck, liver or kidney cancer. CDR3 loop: CASSYERGRPVANYGYTF. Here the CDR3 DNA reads TGTGCCAGCAGTTACGAGCGCGGAAGGCCGGTGGCTAACTATGGCTACACCTTC.